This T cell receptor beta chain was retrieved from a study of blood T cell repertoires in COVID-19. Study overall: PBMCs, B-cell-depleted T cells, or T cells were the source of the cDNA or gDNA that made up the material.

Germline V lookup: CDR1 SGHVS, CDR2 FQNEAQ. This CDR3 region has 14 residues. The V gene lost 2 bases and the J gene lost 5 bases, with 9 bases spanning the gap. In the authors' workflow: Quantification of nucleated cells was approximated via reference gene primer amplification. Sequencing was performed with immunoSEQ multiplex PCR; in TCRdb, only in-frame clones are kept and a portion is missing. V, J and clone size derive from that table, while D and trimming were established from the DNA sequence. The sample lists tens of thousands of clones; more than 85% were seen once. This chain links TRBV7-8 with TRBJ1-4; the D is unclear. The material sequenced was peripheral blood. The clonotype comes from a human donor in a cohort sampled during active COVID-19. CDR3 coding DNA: TGTGCCAGCAGCTTAATGGGGAGCAATGAAAAACTGTTTTTT. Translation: CASSLMGSNEKLFF.